These 21 T cell receptor beta chains originate from one sample sequenced in a study of cytomegalovirus exposure and HLA in healthy donors. Sequencing used immunoSEQ multiplex PCR; TCRdb keeps in-frame clones, though not all of them. The sample holds 100,000 to 150,000 clones, around nine tenths seen once. Specimen: PBMCs. Source of these receptors: a woman between 18 and 29 years old in good health and CMV-seronegative.

The chain has TRBV18 and TRBJ2-7; 8 bases map to TRBD1. After removal of 1 base from V and 5 bases from J, the junction contained 13 bases not matched to a gene. The CDR3 totals 17 residues. The V gene's germline CDR1 is KGHSH and CDR2 LQKENI. The CDR3 coding sequence is TGTGCCAGCTCACCACGCTATAGGGGCGCGACAGGGGACGAGCAGTACTTC. This codes for CASSPRYRGATGDEQYF.

This chain uses TRBV15 with TRBJ2-2; 12 positions agree with TRBD2. The trim removed 3 bases at V and 2 bases at J, leaving 4 bases unmatched. Germline CDR1 is LNHNV and CDR2 is YYDKDF (reference sequence). The CDR3 spans 17 residues. In nucleotides, the CDR3 is TGTGCCACCAGCAGGAGGACTAGCGGGGCCAACACCGGGGAGCTGTTTTTT. This translates into CATSRRTSGANTGELFF.

The count of this clone is one. The chain carries TRBV19 and TRBJ2-3, with 7 positions matching TRBD1. The CDR3 contains 14 residues. Germline CDR1 and CDR2: LNHDA and SQIVND (reference sequence). Trimming cost V 7 bases and J 0 bases; bases outside gene matches: 4. This chain's CDR3 is CASTEGASTDTQYF. DNA of the CDR3: TGTGCCAGTACCGAGGGGGCTAGCACAGATACGCAGTATTTT.

This sequence joins TRBV9 and TRBJ1-2; TRBD1 might be the D (5 bases). V lost 1 base and J 4 bases, leaving 17 bases between the germline ends. Germline loops: CDR1 SGDLS, CDR2 YYNGEE. CDR3 size: 16 residues. The CDR3 spells CASSVIPRDEVYGYTF. The CDR3 DNA reads TGTGCCAGCAGCGTAATACCCAGGGATGAGGTCTATGGCTACACCTTC.

V usage is TRBV2 and J usage is TRBJ1-1, with 7 bases that match TRBD1. The CDR3 contains 13 residues. The germline V gene encodes CDR1 SNHLY and CDR2 FYNNEI. J gave up 0 bases and V 10 bases, and 5 bases lay outside the gene matches. This CDR3 reads CATGQEMNTEAFF. CDR3 nucleotides: TGTGCCACCGGACAGGAAATGAACACTGAAGCTTTCTTT.

J is TRBJ1-1 and V is TRBV27; D is undetermined. CDR1 is MNHEY, CDR2 SMNVEV, per germline (reference sequence). The CDR3 sequence is 13 residues long. The V end lost 7 bases, the J end lost 3 bases, and 12 bases lay between the germline ends. The CDR3: CASNEGWDTEAFF. The CDR3 nucleotides are TGTGCCAGCAACGAGGGATGGGACACTGAAGCTTTCTTT.

The chain has TRBV19 and TRBJ2-2; TRBD1 is a possible D gene (6 bases). This CDR3 spans 15 amino acids. Germline V gene data show CDR1 as LNHDA and CDR2 as SQIVND (reference sequence). Trimming shortened V by 6 bases and J by 2 bases, and 13 bases separated the two germline ends. The chain's CDR3 is CASSRTAVNTGELFF. In nucleotides, the CDR3 is TGTGCCAGTAGCAGGACAGCCGTAAACACCGGGGAGCTGTTTTTT.

The chain employs TRBV7-2 and TRBJ2-2; 8 bases align to TRBD1. The CDR3 spans 16 residues. Germline trimming cut 4 bases from V and 7 bases from J; bases unmatched to any gene: 11. In germline, CDR1 is SGHTA, CDR2 FQGNSA. The CDR3 sequence is CASSSRVQGAGGELFF. The CDR3, as DNA: TGTGCCAGCAGCTCCAGAGTCCAGGGGGCTGGCGGGGAGCTGTTTTTT.

This chain links TRBV5-6 with TRBJ2-7; TRBD2 might be the D (5 bases). The CDR3 loop spans 13 amino acids. Trimming shortened V by 10 bases and J by 3 bases, and 17 bases separated the two germline ends. Germline V gives CDR1 SGHDT, CDR2 YYEEEE. CDR3 sequence: CASRRAGFYEQYF. Written as DNA, the CDR3 is TGTGCCTCGAGGCGGGCCGGGTTCTACGAGCAGTACTTC.

This sequence joins TRBV11-2 and TRBJ1-2; TRBD1 matches at 8 bases. Trimming removed 6 bases from V and 2 bases from J; junction bases left unmatched: 2. This CDR3 comprises 13 residues. Germline assignment: CDR1 SGHAT and CDR2 FQNNGV. CDR3 amino acids: CASRQGANYGYTF. CDR3 nucleotide sequence: TGTGCCAGCAGGCAGGGGGCGAACTATGGCTACACCTTC.

The chain couples TRBV27 to TRBJ1-2; TRBD1 matches 9 bases. This CDR3 contains 16 residues. V lost 3 bases, J lost 5 bases, and 10 bases stayed unmatched. Germline V gene lookup returns CDR1 MNHEY and CDR2 SMNVEV (reference sequence). In DNA, the CDR3 is TGTGCCAGCAGTTTCGATTCGACAGGGGGATGGTATGGCTACACCTTC. Translation gives CASSFDSTGGWYGYTF.

CDR3 in amino acids: CASSAGLGTDTQYF. CDR3 DNA: TGTGCCAGCAGCGCGGGACTAGGGACAGATACGCAGTATTTT. The rearrangement uses TRBV7-9 and TRBJ2-3; 8 bases map to TRBD2. With 5 bases clipped from V and 3 bases from J, the junction kept 4 bases outside the gene matches. CDR1 is SEHNR and CDR2 is FQNEAQ in the germline V gene (reference sequence). This CDR3 spans 14 amino acids.

The chain uses TRBV6-1 and TRBJ1-5, with TRBD1 matching over 7 bases. The CDR3 runs 17 residues. Looked up from germline, CDR1 is MNHNS and CDR2 is SASEGT. V dropped 4 bases and J dropped 4; count of bases not matched to a gene: 13. The CDR3 spells CASSGSKDRRGNQPQHF. CDR3 DNA: TGTGCCAGCAGTGGGTCCAAGGACAGGCGGGGTAATCAGCCCCAGCATTTT.

This chain uses TRBV19 with TRBJ1-2, with a tentative D call TRBD1 (5 bases). Germline V gene sequence: CDR1 LNHDA, CDR2 SQIVND (reference sequence). This CDR3 has 13 residues. Trimming cost V 5 bases and J 7 bases, with 14 bases left between them. The CDR3 nucleotides are TGTGCCAGTAGTGTCCCCGGGGGGGGTGGCTACACCTTC. Translation gives CASSVPGGGGYTF.

The chain recombines TRBV4-1 with TRBJ2-7; the match to TRBD2 covers 14 bases. The ends lost 4 bases at V and 5 bases at J; junction bases unmatched: 7. This CDR3 has 16 amino acids. From germline, CDR1 is MGHRA and CDR2 YSYEKL. CDR3 DNA sequence: TGCGCCAGCAGCCCGGGACTAGCGGGAGTAGACAACGAGCAGTACTTC. Translation: CASSPGLAGVDNEQYF.

V usage is TRBV28 and J usage is TRBJ2-2; tentatively, D is TRBD2 (5 bases). Germline loops: CDR1 MDHEN, CDR2 SYDVKM. The CDR3 contains 15 residues. Trimming pared 6 bases from V and 6 bases from J, leaving 17 bases between. Here the CDR3 reads CASSNAGVLAGELFF. CDR3 sequence (DNA): TGTGCCAGCAGCAACGCCGGGGTTTTAGCCGGGGAGCTGTTTTTT.

The CDR3, as DNA: TGTGCCAGCTCACCGACCTCTGGGCCTGATGAGCAGTTCTTC. Translating it yields CASSPTSGPDEQFF. The V call is TRBV18, the J call TRBJ2-1; D remains unclear. V lost 3 bases, J lost 8 bases, and 14 bases lay in between. Germline V CDR1 and CDR2: KGHSH, LQKENI. The CDR3 extends over 14 amino acids.

The chain carries TRBV5-6 and TRBJ1-1; 7 nucleotides agree with TRBD1. The CDR3 extends over 17 amino acids. J lost 2 bases, V lost 2 bases, and 12 bases had no gene match. The germline gives CDR1 SGHDT, CDR2 YYEEEE. The CDR3 nucleotides are TGTGCCAGCAGCTTTTTAACCTGGGACAGCTCTAACACTGAAGCTTTCTTT. This translates into CASSFLTWDSSNTEAFF.

The table lists this clone with a few counts. The chain uses TRBV28 and TRBJ2-3; no clear D gene. Germline V gene data show CDR1 as MDHEN and CDR2 as SYDVKM. Trimming stripped 4 bases from V and 2 bases from J, with 4 bases between. The CDR3 runs 12 residues. The CDR3 coding sequence is TGTGCCAGCAGTTCCCTCACAGATACGCAGTATTTT. This translates into CASSSLTDTQYF.

V gene TRBV15 combines with J gene TRBJ2-7; 8 bases align to TRBD2. Per the germline V gene, CDR1 is LNHNV and CDR2 is YYDKDF (reference sequence). Germline trimming cut 1 base from V and 4 bases from J; bases unmatched to any gene: 9. This CDR3 contains 16 residues. The CDR3 region has the DNA TGTGCCACCAGCAGAGCCCAAATGACTAGCGAGTACGAGCAGTACTTC. Protein sequence: CATSRAQMTSEYEQYF.

V and J are TRBV2 and TRBJ2-2, with TRBD2 as a possible D gene (7 bases). The germline CDR1 and CDR2 sequences are SNHLY and FYNNEI. The V end lost 4 bases, the J end lost 7 bases, and 16 bases lay between the germline ends. The CDR3 spans 15 residues. CDR3 region: CASSVGGRADGELFF. Written as DNA, the CDR3 is TGTGCCAGCAGTGTAGGGGGGAGGGCCGACGGGGAGCTGTTTTTT.